Described below is a single TCR beta chain sequence and its context. The assay was immunoSEQ multiplex PCR, and TCRdb's table has in-frame clones only and misses some. Here the sample spans fewer than 400,000 clones, roughly 86% being singletons. The sample originates from a study of blood T cell repertoires in COVID-19. Looked up from germline, CDR1 is ENHRY and CDR2 is SYGVKD. The CDR3 spans 19 residues. Trimming at V came to 6 bases and at J to 0 bases, leaving 18 bases not matched to a gene. The chain employs TRBV10-3 and TRBJ2-3; TRBD2 aligns across 7 bases. The TCR originated in a woman between 18 and 29 years old who had recovered from COVID-19. The specimen sequenced was PBMCs or T cells enriched from blood (not recorded which). The CDR3 sequence is CAIREGGPTSPLSTDTQYF. CDR3 in DNA: TGTGCCATCAGGGAGGGTGGGCCGACTAGCCCTCTTAGCACAGATACGCAGTATTTT.